This note documents a single T cell receptor beta chain sequence. The CDR3 is 15 amino acids. V was trimmed by 4 bases and J by 5 bases, leaving 17 bases between them. Germline V gene data show CDR1 as SGHTA and CDR2 as FQGNSA. With 60 Vbeta and 13 Jbeta primers, the PCR was carried out. Method: immunoSEQ multiplex PCR; TCRdb's copy keeps in-frame clones and lacks some. The data show 150,000 to 200,000 clones, with approximately 80% seen just once and 2% to 2.5% held by the top ten. This specimen comes from a study of cytomegalovirus exposure and HLA in healthy donors. The rearrangement uses TRBV7-2 and TRBJ2-5; maybe TRBD2 (6 bases). Specimen: PBMCs. The receptor comes from a woman in her 50s in good health and CMV-seronegative. The CDR3 loop is CASSSRRMEGETQYF. In nucleotides, the CDR3 is TGTGCCAGCAGCTCCCGCCGAATGGAGGGTGAGACCCAGTACTTC.